In its sample, the clone carrying this TCR beta chain was seen a few times. Trimming took 4 bases from V and 6 from J, leaving 13 bases between them. Germline V gene data show CDR1 as LGHDT and CDR2 as YNNKEL (reference sequence). This CDR3 spans 15 amino acids. TCRdb keeps only in-frame clones here, not all; method: immunoSEQ multiplex PCR. The table shows roughly 270,000 clones, with roughly 85% occurring only once. Across about 22 US areas, participants ranged in age from roughly 18 to 95 years. This sample was included in a study of blood T cell repertoires in COVID-19. At the level of the study: In each case, the material was cDNA or gDNA derived from T cells, B-cell-depleted T cells, or PBMCs.

The sample was PBMCs or T cells enriched from blood (not recorded which). V gene TRBV3-1 (or the pseudogene TRBV3-2) combines with J gene TRBJ1-6; no reliable D call. This TCR was sampled from a man in his forties who had been exposed to COVID-19. CDR3 protein: CASSLERYGNSPLHF. The CDR3 DNA sequence: TGTGCCAGCAGCCTGGAGCGTTATGGTAATTCACCCCTCCACTTT.